This T cell receptor beta chain is from a study of glioma-infiltrating T cells. Amplification of TCR alpha and beta CDR3 regions from RNA used iRepertoire nested multiplex PCR. One-step reverse transcription and amplification started from around 100-400 ng of tissue mRNA or PBMC total RNA. TCRdb independently ran MiXCR on the multiplex PCR reads; one entry per CDR3 protein. The data show over 140,000 distinct CDR3 sequences, approximately 39% seen once. CDR3 size: 11 residues. Trimming took off 7 bases at V and 8 bases at J, with 9 bases between the two ends. Sequencing input: glioma tissue, nonneoplastic brain tissue, or PBMCs (not recorded which). This TCR derives from a human donor with low-grade glioma or glioblastoma, undergoing nonglioma brain surgery, or in good health (not recorded which). V usage is TRBV12-3 or TRBV12-4 and J usage is TRBJ2-1; perhaps TRBD2 as D (5 bases). The CDR3 loop is CASTARDEQFF. In DNA, the CDR3 is TGTGCCAGCACCGCGAGGGATGAGCAGTTCTTC.